These 19 T cell receptor beta chains were all obtained from the same sample, sequenced in a study of HIV-infected patients and healthy controls. The repertoire came from unfractionated whole blood and reflected all unsorted peripheral T cells. cDNA was made from about 510 ng RNA using alpha and beta constant primers. Alpha and beta chain libraries were made separately by chain-specific third strand synthesis with multiplexing indices. TCRdb independently ran MiXCR on the 5' RACE reads; one entry per CDR3 protein. The sample has roughly 11,000 distinct CDR3 sequences; 5.1% are singletons. Sequenced sample: blood. The source of these receptors is an adult in good health.

This clonotype was picked up a small number of times. The J gene is TRBJ1-2, the V gene TRBV20-1, with 7 bases identical to TRBD1. CDR1 and CDR2 (germline): DFQATT, SNEGSKA (reference sequence). V trimming: 2 bases; J trimming: 5 bases; junction bases outside the gene matches: 2. CDR3 size: 12 residues. In nucleotides, the CDR3 is TGCAGTGCTAGAAGGACAGGATATGGCTACACCTTC. Amino acids: CSARRTGYGYTF.

This clonotype occurred many times. This chain uses TRBV7-2 with TRBJ2-5; 8 bases are a match to TRBD1. Losses at the gene ends were 5 bases for V and 5 bases for J; bases not matched to a gene: 16. Looked up from germline, CDR1 is SGHTA and CDR2 is FQGNSA. This CDR3 has 17 amino acids. CDR3 nucleotide sequence: TGTGCCAGCAGCCGACCACAGGGGGGAAGTATTATGGAGACCCAGTACTTC. The encoded protein is CASSRPQGGSIMETQYF.

The table lists this clonotype with many counts. This chain connects TRBV12-3 or TRBV12-4 to TRBJ1-4; 7 nucleotides align to TRBD1. V trimming: 5 bases; J trimming: 8 bases; junction bases outside the gene matches: 8. The CDR3 length is 14 residues. Here the CDR3 DNA reads TGTGCCAGCAGTCTACGACAGGGTGGGGAAAAACTGTTTTTT. Its translation is CASSLRQGGEKLFF.

This clonotype is categorized as medium-sized. The chain recombines TRBV3-1 with TRBJ2-2; D is possibly TRBD1 or TRBD2 (5 bases each). CDR3 length: 16 residues. V lost 5 bases and J lost 1, with 14 bases in between. CDR1 is LGHDT, CDR2 YNNKEL, per germline (reference sequence). CDR3 residues: CASSSTRGWNTGELFF. CDR3 nucleotide sequence: TGTGCCAGCAGCTCAACCCGGGGCTGGAACACCGGGGAGCTGTTTTTT.

V and J are TRBV5-1 and TRBJ1-5, with 10 nucleotides matching TRBD1. V was clipped by 5 bases and J by 5 bases; unmatched bases: 4. CDR1 is SGHRS, CDR2 YFSETQ, per germline. The CDR3 loop spans 14 amino acids. The CDR3 bases are TGCGCCAGCAGTTTCGGGACAGGGGATCAGCCCCAGCATTTT. Its protein is CASSFGTGDQPQHF.

This clonotype was observed at least ten times. The chain recombines TRBV11-3 with TRBJ2-5; no definite D call. The CDR3 covers 14 residues. From germline, CDR1 is SGHNT and CDR2 YENEEA. The V end lost 6 bases, the J end lost 4 bases, and 15 bases lay between the germline ends. In nucleotides, the CDR3 is TGTGCCAGCAGTGCAAATACAGCCGGAGAGACCCAGTACTTC. Translated, it gives CASSANTAGETQYF.

In its sample, this clonotype was seen many times. The CDR3 loop is CASSSNWDSVSTEAFF. The CDR3 bases are TGTGCCAGCAGCTCAAACTGGGACAGTGTTTCCACTGAAGCTTTCTTT. The gene calls are TRBV11-2 and TRBJ1-1, with 7 bases lining up with TRBD1. CDR3 length: 16 residues. Trimming cost V 4 bases and J 4 bases; bases outside gene matches: 12. Germline V gene lookup returns CDR1 SGHAT and CDR2 FQNNGV.

This clonotype is medium-sized by share. The gene calls are TRBV5-8 and TRBJ1-2; 7 nucleotides match TRBD1. This CDR3 is 13 amino acids long. Germline V gene lookup returns CDR1 SGHTS and CDR2 YDEGEE. J gave up 6 bases and V 7 bases, and 9 bases lay outside the gene matches. The CDR3, as DNA: TGTGCCAGCTCCCGTGCAGGGGGAAATGGCTACACCTTC. The encoded protein is CASSRAGGNGYTF.

This clonotype was recorded many times. This chain connects TRBV11-2 to TRBJ1-5; no definite D call. Deletions cut 0 bases from V and 6 bases from J, with 6 bases between. The CDR3 totals 13 residues. Germline V gene sequence: CDR1 SGHAT, CDR2 FQNNGV. CDR3 DNA sequence: TGTGCCAGCAGCTTAGAGCGGAGTCAGCCCCAGCATTTT. This gives the protein CASSLERSQPQHF. The full variable domain, its missing parts supplied by reference TRBV11-2 and TRBJ1-5, is EAGVAQSPRYKIIEKRQSVAFWCNPISGHATLYWYQQILGQGPKLLIQFQNNGVVDDSQLPKDRFSAERLKGVDSTLKIQPAKLEDSAVYLCASSLERSQPQHFGDGTRLSIL.

The chain carries TRBV29-1 and TRBJ1-2; TRBD1 aligns across 9 bases. J was trimmed by 8 bases and V by 3 bases; bases with no gene match: 4. In germline, CDR1 is SQVTM, CDR2 ANQGSEA. The CDR3 is made up of 12 amino acids. The CDR3 loop reads CSVDTGGAGYTF. Here the CDR3 DNA reads TGCAGCGTTGATACAGGGGGCGCGGGCTACACCTTC.

This clonotype was detected ten times or more. This chain uses TRBV7-8 with TRBJ1-1, with D perhaps TRBD1 (6 bases). CDR1 and CDR2 (germline): SGHVS, FQNEAQ. V shed 4 bases and J shed 1 base, with 13 bases lying between them. The CDR3 extends over 15 amino acids. The CDR3 region has the DNA TGTGCCAGCAGCTGGGGAGGGGGGGAGAACACTGAAGCTTTCTTT. This translates into CASSWGGGENTEAFF.

This clonotype is medium-sized (0.01 to 0.1%) within its sample. The V call is TRBV7-6, the J call TRBJ2-7; 7 bases line up with TRBD2. The V segment lost 1 base and the J segment 3 bases; nucleotides outside the gene matches: 6. The CDR3 length is 15 residues. CDR1 SGHVS and CDR2 FNYEAQ come from the germline V gene. The chain's CDR3 is CASSLEAGVFYEQYF. The CDR3 DNA reads TGTGCCAGCAGCTTAGAGGCGGGGGTCTTCTACGAGCAGTACTTC. Based on the CDR3 plus reference TRBV7-6 and TRBJ2-7, the full variable domain is GAGVSQSPRYKVTKRGQDVALRCDPISGHVSLYWYRQALGQGPEFLTYFNYEAQQDKSGLPNDRFSAERPEGSISTLTIQRTEQRDSAMYRCASSLEAGVFYEQYFGPGTRLTVT.

This clonotype was recorded many times. This chain connects TRBV19 to TRBJ1-5; D gene uncertain. Germline CDR1 LNHDA, CDR2 SQIVND (reference sequence). With 7 bases removed from V and 11 bases from J, the gap between germline ends came to 18 bases. This CDR3 is 13 amino acids long. The CDR3 protein is CASTTGRITAQHF. The DNA for the CDR3 is TGTGCCAGTACCACCGGCAGGATCACGGCCCAGCATTTT.

This clonotype is labeled as medium-sized. The chain carries TRBV20-1 and TRBJ2-7, with 7 bases that match TRBD2. This CDR3 spans 10 amino acids. V lost 3 bases to trimming and J lost 7 bases; unmatched junction nucleotides: 0. Germline V gene lookup returns CDR1 DFQATT and CDR2 SNEGSKA (reference sequence). The CDR3 is CSASGGEQYF. Here the CDR3 DNA reads TGCAGTGCTAGCGGGGGGGAGCAGTACTTC.

The rearrangement uses TRBV5-6 and TRBJ1-1, with D unresolved. Trimming left V 2 bases short and J 0 bases short, with 11 bases between. CDR1 SGHDT and CDR2 YYEEEE come from the germline V gene. The length of the CDR3 is 15 residues. The CDR3 region has the DNA TGTGCCAGCAGCTTTGTTGATGGACTGAACACTGAAGCTTTCTTT. Translation gives CASSFVDGLNTEAFF.

This clonotype was observed many times. V gene TRBV19 combines with J gene TRBJ2-7, with D possibly TRBD1 on 6 matching bases. V gave up 4 bases and J gave up 0 bases, with 16 bases separating them. The length of the CDR3 is 16 residues. Looked up from germline, CDR1 is LNHDA and CDR2 is SQIVND (reference sequence). The CDR3 DNA is TGTGCCAGTAGTACAAACCGGGACACCCGCTCCTACGAGCAGTACTTC. Its translation is CASSTNRDTRSYEQYF.

For the CDR3, the DNA is TGTGCCAGCAGCTTGGGAGGGGGATCGACGCAGTATTTT. Amino acid sequence: CASSLGGGSTQYF. The rearrangement joins TRBV5-6 to TRBJ2-3, with D perhaps TRBD1 (6 bases). The CDR3 runs to 13 residues. V was pared by 0 bases and J by 9 bases, with 11 bases between. Per germline, CDR1 SGHDT and CDR2 YYEEEE.

This clonotype ranks as large (0.1 to 1%). This chain connects TRBV20-1 to TRBJ2-7, with D perhaps matching TRBD1 (5 bases). The CDR3 covers 15 residues. CDR1 and CDR2 (germline): DFQATT, SNEGSKA (reference sequence). V was cut by 2 bases and J by 1 base, with 15 bases left in between. The CDR3 DNA sequence: TGCAGTGCTAGAATGCAGGGTAACCCATCCTACGAGCAGTACTTC. Translated: CSARMQGNPSYEQYF.

In its sample, this clonotype ranks as medium-sized (0.01 to 0.1%). The chain combines TRBV12-3 or TRBV12-4 with TRBJ2-2; D is uncertain. This CDR3 is 14 amino acids long. V lost 6 bases, J lost 6 bases, and 14 bases lay in between. The CDR3 spells CASSPGHLAGELFF. The DNA for the CDR3 is TGTGCCAGCAGCCCGGGTCACCTCGCCGGGGAGCTGTTTTTT.